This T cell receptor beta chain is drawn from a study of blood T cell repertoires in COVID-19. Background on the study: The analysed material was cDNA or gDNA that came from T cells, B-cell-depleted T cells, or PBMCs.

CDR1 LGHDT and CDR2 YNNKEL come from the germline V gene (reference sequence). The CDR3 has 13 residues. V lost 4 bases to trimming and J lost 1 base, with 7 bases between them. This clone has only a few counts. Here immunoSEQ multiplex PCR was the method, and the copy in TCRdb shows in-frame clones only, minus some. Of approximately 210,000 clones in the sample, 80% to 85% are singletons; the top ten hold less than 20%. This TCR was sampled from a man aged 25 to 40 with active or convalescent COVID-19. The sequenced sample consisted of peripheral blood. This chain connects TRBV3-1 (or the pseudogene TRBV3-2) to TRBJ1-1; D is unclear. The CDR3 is CASSLAENTEAFF. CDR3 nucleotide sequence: TGTGCCAGCAGCCTGGCGGAGAACACTGAAGCTTTCTTT.